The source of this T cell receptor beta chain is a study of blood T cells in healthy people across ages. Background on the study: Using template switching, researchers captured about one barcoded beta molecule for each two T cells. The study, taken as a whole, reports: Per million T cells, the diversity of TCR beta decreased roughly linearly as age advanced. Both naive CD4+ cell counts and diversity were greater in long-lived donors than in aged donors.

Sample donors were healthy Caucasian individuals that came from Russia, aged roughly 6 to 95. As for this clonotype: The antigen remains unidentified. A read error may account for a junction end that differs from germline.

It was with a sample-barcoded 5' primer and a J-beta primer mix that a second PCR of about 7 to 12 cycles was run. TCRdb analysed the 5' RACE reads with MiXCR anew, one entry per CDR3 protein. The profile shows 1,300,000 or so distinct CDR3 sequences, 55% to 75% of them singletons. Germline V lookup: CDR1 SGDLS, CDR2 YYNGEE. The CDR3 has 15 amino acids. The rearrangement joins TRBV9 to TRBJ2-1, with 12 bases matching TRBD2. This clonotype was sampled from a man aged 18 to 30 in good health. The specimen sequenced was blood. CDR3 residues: CAGSATSGGYNEQFF. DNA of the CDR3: TGTGCCGGCAGCGCGACTAGCGGGGGATACAATGAGCAGTTCTTC.